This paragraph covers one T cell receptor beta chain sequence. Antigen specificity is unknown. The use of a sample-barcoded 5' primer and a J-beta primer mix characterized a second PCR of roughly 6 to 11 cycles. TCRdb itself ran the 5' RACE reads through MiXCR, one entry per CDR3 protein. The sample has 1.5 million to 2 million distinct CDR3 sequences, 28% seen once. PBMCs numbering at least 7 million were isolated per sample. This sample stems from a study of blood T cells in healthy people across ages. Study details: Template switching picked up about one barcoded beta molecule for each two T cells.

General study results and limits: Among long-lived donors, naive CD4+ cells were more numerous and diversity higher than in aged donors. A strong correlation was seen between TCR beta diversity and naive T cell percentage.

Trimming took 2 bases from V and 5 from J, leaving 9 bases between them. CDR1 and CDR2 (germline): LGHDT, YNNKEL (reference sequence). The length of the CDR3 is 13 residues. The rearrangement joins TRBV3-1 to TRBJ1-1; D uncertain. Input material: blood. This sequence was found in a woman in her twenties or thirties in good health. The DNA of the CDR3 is TGTGCCAGCAGCCAACTTATCTTGACTGAAGCTTTCTTT. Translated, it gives CASSQLILTEAFF.